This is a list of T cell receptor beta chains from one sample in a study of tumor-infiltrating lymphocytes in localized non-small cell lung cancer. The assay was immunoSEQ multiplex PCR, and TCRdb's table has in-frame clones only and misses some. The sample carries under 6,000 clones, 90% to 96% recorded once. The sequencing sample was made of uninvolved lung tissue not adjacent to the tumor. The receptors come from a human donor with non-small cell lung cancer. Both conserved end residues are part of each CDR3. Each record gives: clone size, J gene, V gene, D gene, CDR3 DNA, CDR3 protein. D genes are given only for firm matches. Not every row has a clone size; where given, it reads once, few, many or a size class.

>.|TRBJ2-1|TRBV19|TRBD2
TGTGCCAGTAGGGTACTAGCGGGAGGCCCCAATGAGCAGTTCTTC
CASRVLAGGPNEQFF
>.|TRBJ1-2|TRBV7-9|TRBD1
TGTGCCAGCAGCGGATTGCAAGGGGGCCCTAACTATGGCTACACCTTC
CASSGLQGGPNYGYTF
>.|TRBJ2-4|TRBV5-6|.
TGTGCCAGCAGCTTGCTCACTCACGACCCCCGAAACATTCAGTACTTC
CASSLLTHDPRNIQYF
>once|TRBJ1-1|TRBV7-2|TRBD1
TGTGCCAGCAGCCGGGACAGGACTGAAGCTTTCTTT
CASSRDRTEAFF
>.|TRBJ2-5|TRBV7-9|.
TGTGCCAGCAGCTTGACGCCCGGACTTTCCCAAGAGACCCAGTACTTC
CASSLTPGLSQETQYF
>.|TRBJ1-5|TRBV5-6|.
TGTGCCAGCAGCTTGTTTTTTTCGGGGCTAAGCAATCAGCCCCAGCATTTT
CASSLFFSGLSNQPQHF
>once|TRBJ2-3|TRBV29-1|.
TGCAGCGTTGTGAGCGGGCGGGGCACAGATACGCAGTATTTT
CSVVSGRGTDTQYF
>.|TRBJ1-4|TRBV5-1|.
TGCGCCAGCAGCTCGGCACGGGCAACTAATGAAAAACTGTTTTTT
CASSSARATNEKLFF
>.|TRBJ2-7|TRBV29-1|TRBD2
TGCAGCGTTGTTACTAGCGGATACGAGCAGTACTTC
CSVVTSGYEQYF
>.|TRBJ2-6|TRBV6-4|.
TGTGCCAGCAGTGACTCTGAGCACTCTGGGGCCAACGTCCTGACTTTC
CASSDSEHSGANVLTF
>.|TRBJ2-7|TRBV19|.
TGTGCCAGTAGTATACGTCCTAACTACGAGCAGTACTTC
CASSIRPNYEQYF
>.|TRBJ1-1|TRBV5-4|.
TGTGCCAGCAGCGTGGACACATTGGGCACTGAAGCTTTCTTT
CASSVDTLGTEAFF
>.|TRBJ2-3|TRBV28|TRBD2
TGTGCCAGCAGTCCCCGACTAGCGGGGAGCACAGATACGCAGTATTTT
CASSPRLAGSTDTQYF
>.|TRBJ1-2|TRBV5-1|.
TGCGCCAGCCACAGGGACGGCTATGGCTACACCTTC
CASHRDGYGYTF
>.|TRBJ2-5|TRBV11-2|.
TGTGCCAGCAGCTTAGATCCGCCTCCTAGCGAGACCCAGTACTTC
CASSLDPPPSETQYF
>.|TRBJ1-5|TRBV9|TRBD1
TGTGCCAGCAACAGGGGGAATGATCAGCCCCAGCATTTT
CASNRGNDQPQHF
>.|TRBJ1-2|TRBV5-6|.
TGTGCCAGCAGCCCCGGGACGTACTTTTATGGCTACACCTTC
CASSPGTYFYGYTF
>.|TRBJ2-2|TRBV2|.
TGTGCCAGCAGTATAAAGGGAGGTGGCACCGGGGAGCTGTTTTTT
CASSIKGGGTGELFF
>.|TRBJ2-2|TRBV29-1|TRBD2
TGCAGCGTTAAGGGACTAGCGGGAAGGACCGGGGAGCTGTTTTTT
CSVKGLAGRTGELFF
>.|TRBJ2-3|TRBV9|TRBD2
TGTGCCAGCAGCGCTCTAGCGGGAGATGGTGATACGCAGTATTTT
CASSALAGDGDTQYF
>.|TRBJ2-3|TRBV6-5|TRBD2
TGTGCCAGCAGTTACTCGGCTAGCGGGGACTCAGATACGCAGTATTTT
CASSYSASGDSDTQYF
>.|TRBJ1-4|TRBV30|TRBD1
TGTGCCTGGACCGGGACAGACAATGAAAAACTGTTTTTT
CAWTGTDNEKLFF
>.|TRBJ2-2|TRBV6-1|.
TGTGCCAGCAGTGAAAGGTCCAGATCGAACACCGGGGAGCTGTTTTTT
CASSERSRSNTGELFF
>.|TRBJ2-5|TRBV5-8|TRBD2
TGTGCCAGCGAAAGCGGGACTAGCGGCCAAGAGACCCAGTACTTC
CASESGTSGQETQYF
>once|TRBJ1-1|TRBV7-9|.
TGTGCCAGCAGCTCTAGGGGAGCTGAAGCTTTCTTT
CASSSRGAEAFF
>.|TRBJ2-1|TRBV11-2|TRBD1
TGTGCCAGCAGCTTCTGGACAGGGGGGGATGAGCAGTTCTTC
CASSFWTGGDEQFF
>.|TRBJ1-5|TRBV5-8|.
TGTGCCAGCAGCGCCAACAATCAGCCCCAGCATTTT
CASSANNQPQHF
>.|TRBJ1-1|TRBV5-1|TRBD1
TGCGCCAGCAGCCTTCAGACAGGGGCCACTGAAGCTTTCTTT
CASSLQTGATEAFF
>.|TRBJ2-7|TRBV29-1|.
TGCAGCGTCTCGCGGGTAGAAGAAGCCGAGCAGTACTTC
CSVSRVEEAEQYF
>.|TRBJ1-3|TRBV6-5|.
TGTGCCAGCAGTTATGCCGAGGGCCGCGGAAACACCATATATTTT
CASSYAEGRGNTIYF
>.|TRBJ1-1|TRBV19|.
TGTGCCAGTAGTATGAGCATGACAGTAGCTAGCACTGAAGCTTTCTTT
CASSMSMTVASTEAFF
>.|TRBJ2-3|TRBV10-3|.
TGTGCCATCAGTGTTCGCGGGGGCGTCACAGATACGCAGTATTTT
CAISVRGGVTDTQYF